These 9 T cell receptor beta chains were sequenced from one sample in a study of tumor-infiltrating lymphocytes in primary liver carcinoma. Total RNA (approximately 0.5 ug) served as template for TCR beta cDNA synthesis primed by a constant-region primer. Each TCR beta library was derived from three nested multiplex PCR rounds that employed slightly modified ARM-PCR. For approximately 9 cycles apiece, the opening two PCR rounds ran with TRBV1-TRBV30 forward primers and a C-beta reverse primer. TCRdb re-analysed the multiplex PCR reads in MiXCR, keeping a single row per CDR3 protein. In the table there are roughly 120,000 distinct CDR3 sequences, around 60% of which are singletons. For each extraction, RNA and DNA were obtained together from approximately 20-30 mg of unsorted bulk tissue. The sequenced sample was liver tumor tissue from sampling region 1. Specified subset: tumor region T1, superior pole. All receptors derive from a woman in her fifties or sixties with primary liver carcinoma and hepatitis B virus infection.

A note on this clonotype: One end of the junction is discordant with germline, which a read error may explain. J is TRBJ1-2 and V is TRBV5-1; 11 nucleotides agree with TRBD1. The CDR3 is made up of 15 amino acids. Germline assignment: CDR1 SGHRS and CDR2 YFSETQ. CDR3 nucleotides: TGCGCCAGCAGCTTGCCCGGACAGGGGGCTGTTGGCTGCACCTTC. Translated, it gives CASSLPGQGAVGCTF.

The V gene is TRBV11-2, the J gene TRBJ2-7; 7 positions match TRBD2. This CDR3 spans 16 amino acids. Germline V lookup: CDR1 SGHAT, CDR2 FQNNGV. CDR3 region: CACSYAGRTSGSEQYF. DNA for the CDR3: TGTGCATGCAGCTACGCCGGGAGGACCTCGGGAAGCGAGCAGTACTTC.

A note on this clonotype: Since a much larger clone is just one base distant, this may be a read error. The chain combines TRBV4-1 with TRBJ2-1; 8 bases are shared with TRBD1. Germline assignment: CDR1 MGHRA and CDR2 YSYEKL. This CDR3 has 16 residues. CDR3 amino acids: CASNQDLLGTGQVQFF. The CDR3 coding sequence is TGCGCCAGCAACCAAGATCTTTTGGGTACGGGACAGGTGCAGTTCTTC.

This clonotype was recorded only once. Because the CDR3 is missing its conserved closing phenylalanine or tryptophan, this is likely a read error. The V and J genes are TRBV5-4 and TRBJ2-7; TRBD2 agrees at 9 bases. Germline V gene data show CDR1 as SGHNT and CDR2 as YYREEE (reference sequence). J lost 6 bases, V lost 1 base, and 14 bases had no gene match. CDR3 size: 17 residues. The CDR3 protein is CASSLRRGSSGIREQYL. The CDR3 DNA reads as TGTGCCAGCAGCTTGCGTCGGGGGTCTAGCGGGATTCGCGAGCAGTACCTC.

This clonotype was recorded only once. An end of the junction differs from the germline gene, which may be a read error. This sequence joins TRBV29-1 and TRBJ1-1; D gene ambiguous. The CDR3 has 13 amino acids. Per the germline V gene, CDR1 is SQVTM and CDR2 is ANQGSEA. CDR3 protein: CSASGDLNTEAFF. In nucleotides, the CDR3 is TGCAGCGCCAGCGGGGATTTGAACACCGAAGCTTTCTTT. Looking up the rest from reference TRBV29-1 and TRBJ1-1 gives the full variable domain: SAVISQKPSRDICQRGTSLTIQCQVDSQVTMMFWYRQQPGQSLTLIATANQGSEATYESGFVIDKFPISRPNLTFSTLTVSNMSPEDSSIYLCSASGDLNTEAFFGQGTRLTVV.

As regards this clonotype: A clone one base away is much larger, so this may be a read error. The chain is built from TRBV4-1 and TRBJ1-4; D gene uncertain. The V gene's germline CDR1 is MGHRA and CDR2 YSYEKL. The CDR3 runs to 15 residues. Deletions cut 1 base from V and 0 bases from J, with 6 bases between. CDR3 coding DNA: TGCGCCAGCAGCCAAGGGGTTGCAACTAATGAAAAACTGTTTTTT. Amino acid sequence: CASSQGVATNEKLFF.

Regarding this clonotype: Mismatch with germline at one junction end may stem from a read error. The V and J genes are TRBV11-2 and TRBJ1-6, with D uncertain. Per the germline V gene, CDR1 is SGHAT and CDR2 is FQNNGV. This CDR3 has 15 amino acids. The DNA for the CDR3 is TGTGCCATCAGCTTAGATCTAGGGAGGAATTCACCTCTCCACTTT. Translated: CAISLDLGRNSPLHF.

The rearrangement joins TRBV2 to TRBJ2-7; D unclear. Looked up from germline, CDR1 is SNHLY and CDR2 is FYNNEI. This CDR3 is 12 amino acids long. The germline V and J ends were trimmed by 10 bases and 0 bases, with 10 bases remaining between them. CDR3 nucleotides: TGTGCCACCATTTCAAGCTCCTACGAGCAGTACTTC. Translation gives CATISSSYEQYF.

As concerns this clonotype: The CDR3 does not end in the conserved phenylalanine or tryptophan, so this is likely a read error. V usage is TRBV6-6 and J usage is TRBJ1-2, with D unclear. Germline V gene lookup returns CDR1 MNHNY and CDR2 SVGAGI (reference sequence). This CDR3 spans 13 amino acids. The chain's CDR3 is CASGYGNSGGYTL. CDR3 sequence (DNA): TGTGCCAGCGGTTACGGGAACAGTGGCGGCTACACCCTC.